A selection of T cell receptor beta chains follows, all from one sample in a study of human T cells and chemical hapten exposure. Each CDR3 protein is one row after TCRdb ran MiXCR on the RACE reads. This sample has roughly 64,000 distinct CDR3 sequences, with roughly 12% found just once. The material sequenced was whole blood, taken in connection with sensitization to the hapten diphenylcyclopropenone (DPC). The receptor source for this set is a woman aged 35 to 49 with alopecia areata. Some clones in this sample may be carry-over from other donors' samples. CDR3s include the opening cysteine and the closing phenylalanine or tryptophan. The D gene is left open where the match is weak. Not all rows give a size; the values are once, few, many and, for expanded clones, a class.

abundance: many
d_gene: -
v_gene: TRBV7-2
j_gene: TRBJ2-5
CDR3aa: CASSSDSQETQYF
CDR3nt: TGTGCCAGCAGCTCTGACAGTCAAGAGACCCAGTACTTC

abundance: many
d_gene: -
v_gene: TRBV4-2
j_gene: TRBJ2-7
CDR3aa: CASSQVSGRGDEQYF
CDR3nt: TGTGCCAGCAGCCAAGTATCCGGGAGAGGGGACGAGCAGTACTTC

abundance: -
d_gene: -
v_gene: TRBV29-1
j_gene: TRBJ1-3
CDR3aa: CSGSSGNTIYF
CDR3nt: TGCAGCGGCTCCTCTGGAAACACCATATATTTT

abundance: few
d_gene: -
v_gene: TRBV12-3/TRBV12-4
j_gene: TRBJ2-2
CDR3aa: CASSFPGELFF
CDR3nt: TGTGCCAGCAGTTTCCCCGGGGAGCTGTTTTTT

abundance: -
d_gene: TRBD2
v_gene: TRBV6-2/TRBV6-3
j_gene: TRBJ2-7
CDR3aa: CASSFVLAGVAEQYF
CDR3nt: TGTGCCAGCAGTTTTGTACTAGCGGGGGTTGCCGAGCAGTACTTC

abundance: many
d_gene: TRBD1
v_gene: TRBV18
j_gene: TRBJ1-5
CDR3aa: CASSPYRSGTGGTSNQPQHF
CDR3nt: TGTGCCAGCTCACCCTACAGATCCGGGACAGGGGGCACGAGCAATCAGCCCCAGCATTTT

abundance: -
d_gene: -
v_gene: TRBV28
j_gene: TRBJ1-5
CDR3aa: CVSTQGSQPQHF
CDR3nt: TGTGTCAGTACACAGGGAAGTCAGCCCCAGCATTTT

abundance: -
d_gene: TRBD1
v_gene: TRBV29-1
j_gene: TRBJ1-6
CDR3aa: CSVRPGQGNSPLHF
CDR3nt: TGCAGCGTCCGACCGGGACAGGGAAATTCACCCCTCCACTTT

abundance: many
d_gene: -
v_gene: TRBV5-4
j_gene: TRBJ2-2
CDR3aa: CASSFPWSGELFF
CDR3nt: TGTGCCAGCAGTTTTCCCTGGTCCGGGGAGCTGTTTTTT

abundance: -
d_gene: TRBD1
v_gene: TRBV7-3
j_gene: TRBJ2-7
CDR3aa: CASSLEGDRGRDEQYF
CDR3nt: TGTGCCAGCAGCCTCGAGGGCGACAGGGGGCGTGACGAGCAGTACTTC

abundance: few
d_gene: -
v_gene: TRBV6-6
j_gene: TRBJ2-2
CDR3aa: CASRLEGTGELFF
CDR3nt: TGTGCCAGCAGACTCGAGGGGACCGGGGAGCTGTTTTTT

abundance: -
d_gene: -
v_gene: TRBV29-1
j_gene: TRBJ2-7
CDR3aa: CSVQGAYEQYF
CDR3nt: TGCAGCGTTCAGGGAGCCTACGAGCAGTACTTC

abundance: many
d_gene: -
v_gene: TRBV6-2/TRBV6-3
j_gene: TRBJ2-2
CDR3aa: CASSPGQNTGELFF
CDR3nt: TGTGCCAGCAGTCCGGGACAGAACACCGGGGAGCTGTTTTTT

abundance: -
d_gene: TRBD2
v_gene: TRBV20-1
j_gene: TRBJ2-2
CDR3aa: CSAARLAGDGRHTGELFF
CDR3nt: TGCAGTGCTGCAAGACTAGCGGGAGACGGGCGGCACACCGGGGAGCTGTTTTTT

abundance: few
d_gene: -
v_gene: TRBV7-9
j_gene: TRBJ2-1
CDR3aa: CASSLTAGYSEQFF
CDR3nt: TGTGCCAGCAGCCTGACGGCAGGGTATAGCGAGCAGTTCTTC

abundance: -
d_gene: TRBD2
v_gene: TRBV7-8
j_gene: TRBJ2-7
CDR3aa: CASSLIAGLPYEQYF
CDR3nt: TGTGCCAGCAGCTTAATAGCGGGATTACCCTACGAGCAGTACTTC

abundance: few
d_gene: -
v_gene: TRBV27
j_gene: TRBJ1-6
CDR3aa: CASSRTRVGGSPLHF
CDR3nt: TGTGCCAGCAGCCGAACCAGGGTAGGGGGTTCACCCCTCCACTTT

abundance: -
d_gene: -
v_gene: TRBV21-1
j_gene: TRBJ1-5
CDR3aa: CASRHPRTDGRQPQHF
CDR3nt: TGTGCCAGCAGACACCCCCGGACAGACGGCCGTCAGCCCCAGCATTTT

abundance: many
d_gene: -
v_gene: TRBV7-2
j_gene: TRBJ2-6
CDR3aa: CASSSTGPGANVLTF
CDR3nt: TGTGCCAGCAGCTCCACAGGGCCCGGGGCCAACGTCCTGACTTTC

abundance: few
d_gene: TRBD1
v_gene: TRBV7-9
j_gene: TRBJ2-7
CDR3aa: CASSLDRVGQGAHEQYF
CDR3nt: TGTGCCAGCAGCTTAGATCGGGTTGGGCAGGGGGCCCACGAGCAGTACTTC

abundance: -
d_gene: -
v_gene: TRBV29-1
j_gene: TRBJ2-1
CDR3aa: CSVALGYNEQFF
CDR3nt: TGCAGCGTTGCTCTGGGGTACAATGAGCAGTTCTTC

abundance: -
d_gene: -
v_gene: TRBV28
j_gene: TRBJ2-2
CDR3aa: CASSVGPGELFF
CDR3nt: TGTGCCAGCAGCGTGGGACCCGGGGAGCTGTTTTTT

abundance: -
d_gene: -
v_gene: TRBV12-2
j_gene: TRBJ2-2
CDR3aa: CASRSGRFVIAGELFF
CDR3nt: TGTGCAAGTCGTTCTGGACGTTTCGTGATCGCCGGGGAGCTGTTTTTT

abundance: many
d_gene: -
v_gene: TRBV12-3/TRBV12-4
j_gene: TRBJ2-7
CDR3aa: CASSSPPVVYF
CDR3nt: TGTGCCAGCAGCTCCCCTCCGGTGGTATACTTC

abundance: -
d_gene: -
v_gene: TRBV6-1
j_gene: TRBJ1-1
CDR3aa: CASGGGEDTEAFF
CDR3nt: TGTGCCAGCGGGGGAGGGGAGGACACTGAAGCTTTCTTT

abundance: -
d_gene: TRBD1
v_gene: TRBV7-2
j_gene: TRBJ1-6
CDR3aa: CASSSQGPGDSPLHF
CDR3nt: TGTGCCAGCAGTTCACAGGGGCCCGGTGATTCACCCCTCCACTTT

abundance: -
d_gene: -
v_gene: TRBV18
j_gene: TRBJ2-7
CDR3aa: CASSPGVGSGGYEQYF
CDR3nt: TGTGCCAGCTCACCGGGAGTTGGGTCCGGAGGCTACGAGCAGTACTTC

abundance: -
d_gene: -
v_gene: TRBV6-2/TRBV6-3
j_gene: TRBJ2-5
CDR3aa: CASSQHHGSKETQYF
CDR3nt: TGTGCCAGCAGTCAACACCACGGGAGTAAAGAGACCCAGTACTTC

abundance: many
d_gene: -
v_gene: TRBV6-6
j_gene: TRBJ2-7
CDR3aa: CAGSRLRDYEQYF
CDR3nt: TGTGCCGGGAGCCGACTCAGAGATTACGAGCAGTACTTC

abundance: few
d_gene: TRBD1
v_gene: TRBV6-4
j_gene: TRBJ2-1
CDR3aa: CASSEGTGVNEQFF
CDR3nt: TGTGCCAGCAGTGAGGGGACAGGGGTCAATGAGCAGTTCTTC

abundance: -
d_gene: -
v_gene: TRBV20-1
j_gene: TRBJ2-7
CDR3aa: CSAPKENPGASYEQYF
CDR3nt: TGCAGTGCTCCAAAAGAGAACCCCGGGGCCTCCTACGAGCAGTACTTC

abundance: many
d_gene: -
v_gene: TRBV27
j_gene: TRBJ1-5
CDR3aa: CASSPGPVGNQPQHF
CDR3nt: TGTGCCAGCAGCCCAGGGCCGGTGGGCAATCAGCCCCAGCATTTT

abundance: many
d_gene: -
v_gene: TRBV11-2
j_gene: TRBJ2-1
CDR3aa: CASSLQGSTNEQFF
CDR3nt: TGTGCCAGCAGCTTACAGGGGAGCACCAATGAGCAGTTCTTC